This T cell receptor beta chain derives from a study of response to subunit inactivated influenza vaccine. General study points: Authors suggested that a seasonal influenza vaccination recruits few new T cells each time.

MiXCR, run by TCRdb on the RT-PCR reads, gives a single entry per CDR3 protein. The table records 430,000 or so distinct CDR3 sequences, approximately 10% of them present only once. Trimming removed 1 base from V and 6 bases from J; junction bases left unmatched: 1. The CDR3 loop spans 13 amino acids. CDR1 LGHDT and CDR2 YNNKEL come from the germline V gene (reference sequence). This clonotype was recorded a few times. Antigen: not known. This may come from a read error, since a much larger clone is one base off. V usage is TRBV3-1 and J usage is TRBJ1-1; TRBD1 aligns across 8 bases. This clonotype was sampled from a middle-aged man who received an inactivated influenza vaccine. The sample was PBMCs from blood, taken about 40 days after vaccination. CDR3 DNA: TGTGCCAGCAGCCAAGCAGGGGGCCCTGAAGCTTTCTTT. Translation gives CASSQAGGPEAFF. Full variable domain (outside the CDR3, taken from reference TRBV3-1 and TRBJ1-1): DTAVSQTPKYLVTQMGNDKSIKCEQNLGHDTMYWYKQDSKKFLKIMFSYNNKELIINETVPNRFSPKSPDKAHLNLHINSLELGDSAVYFCASSQAGGPEAFFGQGTRLTVV.